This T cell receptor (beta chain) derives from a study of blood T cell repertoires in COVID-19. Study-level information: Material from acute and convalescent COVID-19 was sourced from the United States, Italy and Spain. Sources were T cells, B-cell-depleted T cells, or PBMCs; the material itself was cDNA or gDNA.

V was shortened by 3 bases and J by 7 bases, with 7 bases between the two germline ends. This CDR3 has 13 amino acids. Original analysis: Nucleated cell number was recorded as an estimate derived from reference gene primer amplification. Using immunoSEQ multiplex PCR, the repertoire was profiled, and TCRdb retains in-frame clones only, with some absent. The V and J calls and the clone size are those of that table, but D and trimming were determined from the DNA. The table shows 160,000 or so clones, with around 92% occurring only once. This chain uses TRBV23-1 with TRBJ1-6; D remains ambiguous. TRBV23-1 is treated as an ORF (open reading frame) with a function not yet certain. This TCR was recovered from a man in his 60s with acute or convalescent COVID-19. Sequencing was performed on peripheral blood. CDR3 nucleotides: TGCGCCAGCAGTCAGGGAGTAAATTCACCCCTCCACTTT. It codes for CASSQGVNSPLHF.